This passage covers 9 T cell receptor beta chains from one sample sequenced in a study of CD8 T cells in Susac syndrome. With random hexamers, roughly 0.5 to 1 ug RNA was reverse transcribed. TCRdb re-called the immunoSEQ multiplex PCR reads with MiXCR, one entry per CDR3 protein. The table shows around 190,000 distinct CDR3 sequences, with about 93% occurring only once. The sequenced sample consisted of CD4+ T cells from PBMCs. The source of these receptors is a human donor in good health.

V usage is TRBV6-2 or TRBV6-3 and J usage is TRBJ2-1; 8 bases agree with TRBD1. The CDR3 covers 13 residues. V shed 6 bases, J shed 6 bases, and the junction held 4 bases outside the gene matches. Germline V lookup: CDR1 MNHEY, CDR2 SVGEGT. The CDR3 region has the DNA TGTGCCAGCAGAGTACAGGGGGGCAATGAGCAGTTCTTC. Translated: CASRVQGGNEQFF.

This sequence joins TRBV5-4 and TRBJ2-7; D is perhaps TRBD1 (5 bases). Germline V gives CDR1 SGHNT, CDR2 YYREEE (reference sequence). The CDR3 is 14 residues long. V dropped 0 bases and J dropped 0 bases, with 7 bases sitting between them. The DNA for the CDR3 is TGTGCCAGCAGCTTGGGGACAAACTCCTACGAGCAGTACTTC. Its translation is CASSLGTNSYEQYF.

The J gene is TRBJ1-2, the V gene TRBV5-1, with TRBD1 matching 8 bases. This CDR3 spans 15 amino acids. With V trimmed by 0 bases and J by 4 bases, 5 bases remained unmatched. Germline V gene sequence: CDR1 SGHRS, CDR2 YFSETQ. The CDR3, as DNA: TGCGCCAGCAGCTTGGACAGGGGGTCTCGCTATGGCTACACCTTC. Amino acids: CASSLDRGSRYGYTF. The full variable domain, its missing parts supplied by reference TRBV5-1 and TRBJ1-2, is KAGVTQTPRYLIKTRGQQVTLSCSPISGHRSVSWYQQTPGQGLQFLFEYFSETQRNKGNFPGRFSGRQFSNSRSEMNVSTLELGDSALYLCASSLDRGSRYGYTFGSGTRLTVV.

The chain uses TRBV12-3 or TRBV12-4 and TRBJ1-5, with 9 bases fitting TRBD1. The ends lost 8 bases at V and 6 bases at J; junction bases unmatched: 2. The CDR3 covers 12 residues. The CDR3: CASGTGTQPQHF. Here the CDR3 DNA reads TGTGCCAGCGGGACAGGGACTCAGCCCCAGCATTTT.

The chain recombines TRBV2 with TRBJ2-7; 11 positions match TRBD2. The CDR3 has 15 residues. Germline V CDR1 and CDR2: SNHLY, FYNNEI. With V trimmed by 5 bases and J by 1 base, 4 bases remained unmatched. This CDR3 reads CASSRLAGNSYEQYV. DNA of the CDR3: TGTGCCAGCAGTCGACTAGCGGGGAATTCCTACGAGCAGTACGTC.

The chain couples TRBV19 to TRBJ1-1; D is unresolved. V was clipped by 5 bases and J by 4 bases, with 11 bases between them. CDR3 length: 13 amino acids. The V gene's germline CDR1 is LNHDA and CDR2 SQIVND (reference sequence). The CDR3 region is CASSGNWGTEAFF. The CDR3 coding sequence is TGTGCCAGTAGTGGCAACTGGGGCACTGAAGCTTTCTTT.

The V gene is TRBV20-1, the J gene TRBJ2-3; TRBD2 agrees at 14 bases. The junction had 7 bases not matched to a gene; V was cut back by 6 bases and J by 2 bases. Germline values: CDR1 DFQATT, CDR2 SNEGSKA (reference sequence). CDR3 size: 16 residues. CDR3 sequence (DNA): TGCAGTGCACTCGGGACTAGCGGGGGCCCCACAGATACGCAGTATTTT. It is translated as CSALGTSGGPTDTQYF.

This sequence joins TRBV6-6 and TRBJ2-1, with D perhaps TRBD2 (5 bases). This CDR3 comprises 14 residues. V lost 10 bases to trimming and J lost 0 bases, with 13 bases between them. Germline CDR1 and CDR2: MNHNY and SVGAGI (reference sequence). CDR3 DNA: TGTGCCACTCTGGGTGGGAGCTCCTACAATGAGCAGTTCTTC. It is translated as CATLGGSSYNEQFF.

This rearrangement joins TRBV4-2 to TRBJ2-6, with D perhaps assigned TRBD1 or TRBD2 (5 bases each). Germline V gene data show CDR1 as LGHNA and CDR2 as YNFKEQ. The CDR3 consists of 22 residues. V was pared by 0 bases and J by 2 bases, with 26 bases between. The CDR3 DNA reads TGTGCCAGCAGCCAAGATTTTGGAGGTGCGACAGCCCGAGTTACTGGGGCCAACGTCCTGACTTTC. Amino acids: CASSQDFGGATARVTGANVLTF.